What follows are 12 T cell receptor beta chains derived from one specimen sequenced in a study of metastatic and nonmetastatic thyroid tumors. MiXCR was used by TCRdb to re-call the PCR reads. There are tens of thousands of clones in the sample; 23% occur only once, and about 70% lies in the top ten. Patients underwent thyroid surgery, and none had received any treatment before it. The sample taken for sequencing was blood. All receptors come from a male donor with papillary thyroid cancer or a benign thyroid nodule (not recorded which). Some clones in this sample may be carry-over from other donors' samples.

This clone was detected ten times or more. The chain uses TRBV11-2 and TRBJ1-6, with 9 bases aligning to TRBD1. Germline V gene data show CDR1 as SGHAT and CDR2 as FQNNGV. With V trimmed by 5 bases and J by 6 bases, 8 bases remained unmatched. The length of the CDR3 is 16 residues. For the CDR3, the DNA is TGTGCCAGCAGCGTCAACCGGGACAGGGTTAATTCACCCCTCCACTTT. Translated: CASSVNRDRVNSPLHF.

V is TRBV28 and J is TRBJ2-5; D may be TRBD1 (5 bases). The germline gives CDR1 MDHEN, CDR2 SYDVKM. The CDR3 contains 13 residues. The V end was cut by 6 bases, the J end by 5 bases, with 13 bases between. The CDR3 loop reads CASSSQVEETQYF. The CDR3 DNA sequence: TGTGCCAGCAGCTCACAGGTGGAGGAGACCCAGTACTTC.

The V and J genes are TRBV28 and TRBJ1-4; 7 positions agree with TRBD1. The trim removed 6 bases at V and 5 bases at J, leaving 3 bases unmatched. CDR1 is MDHEN and CDR2 is SYDVKM in the germline V gene. CDR3 size: 13 residues. The CDR3 reads CASRQQGNEKLFF. The CDR3 coding sequence is TGTGCCAGCAGACAACAGGGGAATGAAAAACTGTTTTTT.

This sequence joins TRBV6-2 or TRBV6-3 and TRBJ2-1; the D is unclear. The CDR3 runs 13 residues. V was shortened by 7 bases and J by 5 bases, with 12 bases between the two germline ends. CDR1 and CDR2 (germline): MNHEY, SVGEGT. The CDR3 DNA is TGTGCCAGCATCCCCGACATCCACAATGAGCAGTTCTTC. Translated, it gives CASIPDIHNEQFF.

V is TRBV20-1 and J is TRBJ2-7, with 8 positions matching TRBD2. After removal of 4 bases from V and 1 base from J, the junction contained 0 bases not matched to a gene. CDR3 length: 12 amino acids. Looked up from germline, CDR1 is DFQATT and CDR2 is SNEGSKA (reference sequence). The CDR3 sequence is CSATGGSYEQYF. The CDR3 DNA is TGCAGTGCTACGGGGGGGTCCTACGAGCAGTACTTC.

This clone was detected many times. The chain is built from TRBV20-1 and TRBJ1-2, with unresolved D. This CDR3 has 13 amino acids. V lost 6 bases, J lost 8 bases, and 19 bases lay in between. Looked up from germline, CDR1 is DFQATT and CDR2 is SNEGSKA (reference sequence). The CDR3 region is CSAQRGFVGGYTF. Written as DNA, the CDR3 is TGCAGTGCCCAGCGGGGTTTCGTAGGAGGCTACACCTTC.

The V gene is TRBV27, the J gene TRBJ2-7; no clear D gene. V lost 6 bases and J 2 bases, leaving 14 bases between the germline ends. This CDR3 is built from 14 residues. Germline lookup yields CDR1 MNHEY and CDR2 SMNVEV (reference sequence). CDR3 sequence reads: CASSLGAKPYEQYF. The CDR3 region has the DNA TGTGCCAGCAGCCTCGGTGCCAAGCCCTACGAGCAGTACTTC.

This clone has just a few counts. One base away lies a much larger clone, so this may be a sequencing read error. This chain uses TRBV29-1 with TRBJ2-1; 12 nucleotides align to TRBD2. The germline CDR1 and CDR2 sequences are SQVTM and ANQGSEA. The CDR3 runs to 14 residues. CDR3 DNA sequence: TGCAGCGTTAAGGGGACTAGCGGGTACAGTGAGCAGTTCTTC. Amino acids: CSVKGTSGYSEQFF.

In regard to this clone: At one end, the junction sequence differs from germline, possibly due to a read error. This chain connects TRBV9 to TRBJ2-2; possible D gene TRBD2, 5 bases. Germline V gives CDR1 SGDLS, CDR2 YYNGEE. The CDR3 sequence is 15 residues long. DNA for the CDR3: TGTACCAGCAGCGGTATAGCTGGTCGCACCGGGGAGCTGTTTTTT. Translated, it gives CTSSGIAGRTGELFF.

J is TRBJ2-3 and V is TRBV11-2; D may be TRBD1 (6 bases). CDR3 length: 14 residues. The germline gives CDR1 SGHAT, CDR2 FQNNGV. Trimming pared 5 bases from V and 4 bases from J, leaving 13 bases between. The CDR3 sequence: CASSPQGNADTQYF. The CDR3 bases are TGTGCCAGCAGCCCACAGGGAAACGCAGATACGCAGTATTTT.

This chain joins TRBV18 and TRBJ1-1; D is unresolved. The CDR3 extends over 14 amino acids. CDR1 and CDR2 (germline): KGHSH, LQKENI. V gave up 0 bases and J gave up 4 bases, with 9 bases separating them. The CDR3 protein is CASSPPRSRTEAFF. DNA of the CDR3: TGTGCCAGCTCACCACCGCGGAGCCGCACTGAAGCTTTCTTT. Full variable domain (rest looked up from reference TRBV18 and TRBJ1-1): NAGVMQNPRHLVRRRGQEARLRCSPMKGHSHVYWYRQLPEEGLKFMVYLQKENIIDESGMPKERFSAEFPKEGPSILRIQQVVRGDSAAYFCASSPPRSRTEAFFGQGTRLTVV.

J is TRBJ2-7 and V is TRBV6-1; 7 positions agree with TRBD2. The CDR3 runs 15 residues. The V segment lost 4 bases and the J segment 2 bases; nucleotides outside the gene matches: 8. Looked up from germline, CDR1 is MNHNS and CDR2 is SASEGT. The CDR3 is CASSGATSLAYEQYF. CDR3 sequence (DNA): TGTGCCAGCAGTGGAGCGACTAGCTTGGCCTACGAGCAGTACTTC.